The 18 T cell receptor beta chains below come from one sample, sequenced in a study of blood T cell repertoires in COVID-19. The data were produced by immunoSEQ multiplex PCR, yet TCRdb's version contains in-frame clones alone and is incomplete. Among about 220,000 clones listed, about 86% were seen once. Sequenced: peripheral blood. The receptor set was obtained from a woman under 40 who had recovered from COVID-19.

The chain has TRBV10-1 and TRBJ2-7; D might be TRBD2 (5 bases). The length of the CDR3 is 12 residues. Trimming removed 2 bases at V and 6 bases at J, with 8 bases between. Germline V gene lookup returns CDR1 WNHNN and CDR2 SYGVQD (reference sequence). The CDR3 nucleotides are TGCGCCAGCAGTGAGACGAGGGCCGAGCAGTACTTC. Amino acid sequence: CASSETRAEQYF.

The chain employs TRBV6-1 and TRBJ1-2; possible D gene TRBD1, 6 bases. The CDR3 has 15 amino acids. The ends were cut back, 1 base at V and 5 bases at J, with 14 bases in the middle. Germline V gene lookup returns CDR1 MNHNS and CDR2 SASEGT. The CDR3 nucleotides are TGTGCCAGCAGTGAAGTGGGTCAGGGGCCGTATGGCTACACCTTC. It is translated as CASSEVGQGPYGYTF.

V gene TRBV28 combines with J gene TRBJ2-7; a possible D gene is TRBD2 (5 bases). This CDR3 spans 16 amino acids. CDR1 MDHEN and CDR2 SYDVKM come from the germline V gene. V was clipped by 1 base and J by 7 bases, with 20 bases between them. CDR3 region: CASSLLPGVLSKEQYF. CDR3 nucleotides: TGTGCCAGCAGTTTATTGCCCGGGGTCCTAAGCAAGGAGCAGTACTTC.

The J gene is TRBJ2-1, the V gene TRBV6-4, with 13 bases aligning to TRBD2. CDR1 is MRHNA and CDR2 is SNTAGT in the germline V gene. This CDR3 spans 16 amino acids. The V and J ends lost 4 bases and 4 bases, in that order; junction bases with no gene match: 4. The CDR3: CASSARLAGGYNEQFF. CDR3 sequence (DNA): TGTGCCAGCAGTGCCCGACTAGCGGGAGGATACAATGAGCAGTTCTTC.

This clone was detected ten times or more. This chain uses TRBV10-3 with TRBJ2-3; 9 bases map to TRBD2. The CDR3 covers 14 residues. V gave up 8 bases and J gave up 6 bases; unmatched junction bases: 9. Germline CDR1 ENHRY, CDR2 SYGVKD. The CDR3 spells CAISDVAGGDTQYF. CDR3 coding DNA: TGTGCCATCTCGGACGTGGCGGGAGGGGATACGCAGTATTTT.

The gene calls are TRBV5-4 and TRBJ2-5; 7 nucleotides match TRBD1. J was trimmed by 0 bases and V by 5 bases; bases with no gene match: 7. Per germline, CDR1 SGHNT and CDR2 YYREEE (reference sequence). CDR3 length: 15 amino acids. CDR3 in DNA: TGTGCCAGCAGTCGACCGGGACAGTACCAAGAGACCCAGTACTTC. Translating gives CASSRPGQYQETQYF.

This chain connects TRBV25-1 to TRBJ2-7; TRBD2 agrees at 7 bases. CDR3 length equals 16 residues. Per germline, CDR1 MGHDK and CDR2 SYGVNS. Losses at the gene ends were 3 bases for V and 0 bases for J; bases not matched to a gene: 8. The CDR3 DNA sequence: TGTGCCAGCAGTGATTCGGGGGGACCCCTCTCCTACGAGCAGTACTTC. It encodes CASSDSGGPLSYEQYF.

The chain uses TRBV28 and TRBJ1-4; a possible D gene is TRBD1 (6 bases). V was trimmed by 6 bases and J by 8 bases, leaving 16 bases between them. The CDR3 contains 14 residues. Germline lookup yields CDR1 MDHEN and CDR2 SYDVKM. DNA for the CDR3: TGTGCCAGCAGCATCGAACAGGGTCAGGAAAAACTGTTTTTT. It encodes CASSIEQGQEKLFF. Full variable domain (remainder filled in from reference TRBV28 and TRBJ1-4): DVKVTQSSRYLVKRTGEKVFLECVQDMDHENMFWYRQDPGLGLRLIYFSYDVKMKEKGDIPEGYSVSREKKERFSLILESASTNQTSMYLCASSIEQGQEKLFFGSGTQLSVL.

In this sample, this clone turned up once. CDR3 DNA sequence: TGTGCCAGCAGCCAGGGGACTAGCGGTTACACAGATACGCAGTATTTT. This translates into CASSQGTSGYTDTQYF. The chain recombines TRBV7-2 with TRBJ2-3; 11 positions match TRBD2. The ends lost 5 bases at V and 2 bases at J; junction bases unmatched: 6. The CDR3 extends over 16 amino acids. Germline CDR1 and CDR2: SGHTA and FQGNSA.

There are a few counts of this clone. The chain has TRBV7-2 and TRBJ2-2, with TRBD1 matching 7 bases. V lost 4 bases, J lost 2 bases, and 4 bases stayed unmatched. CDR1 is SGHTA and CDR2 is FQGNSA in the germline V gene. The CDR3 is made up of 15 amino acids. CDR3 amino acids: CASSWRTGNTGELFF. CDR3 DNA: TGTGCCAGCAGCTGGAGGACAGGAAACACCGGGGAGCTGTTTTTT.

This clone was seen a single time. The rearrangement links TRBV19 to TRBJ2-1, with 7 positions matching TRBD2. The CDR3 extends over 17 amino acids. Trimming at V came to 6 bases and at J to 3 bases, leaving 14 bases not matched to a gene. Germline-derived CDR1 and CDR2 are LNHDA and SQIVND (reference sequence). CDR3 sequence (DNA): TGTGCCAGTAGCCGATTCCCGAGCGGGAATAGCTACAATGAGCAGTTCTTC. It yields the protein CASSRFPSGNSYNEQFF. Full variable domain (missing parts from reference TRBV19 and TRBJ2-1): DGGITQSPKYLFRKEGQNVTLSCEQNLNHDAMYWYRQDPGQGLRLIYYSQIVNDFQKGDIAEGYSVSREKKESFPLTVTSAQKNPTAFYLCASSRFPSGNSYNEQFFGPGTRLTVL.

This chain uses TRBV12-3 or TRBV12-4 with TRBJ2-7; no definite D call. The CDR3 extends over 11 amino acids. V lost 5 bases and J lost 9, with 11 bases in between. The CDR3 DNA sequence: TGTGCCAGCAGTCCCTCCCAGGTGCAGTACTTC. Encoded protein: CASSPSQVQYF.

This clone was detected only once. The CDR3 nucleotides read TGTGCCAGCAGTCGACAGGGCGGGGTCGTTTCACCCCTCCACTTT. This encodes CASSRQGGVVSPLHF. This rearrangement joins TRBV6-5 to TRBJ1-6, with 7 bases that match TRBD1. The CDR3 spans 15 residues. Per germline, CDR1 MNHEY and CDR2 SVGAGI. Trimming cost V 5 bases and J 9 bases; bases outside gene matches: 10.

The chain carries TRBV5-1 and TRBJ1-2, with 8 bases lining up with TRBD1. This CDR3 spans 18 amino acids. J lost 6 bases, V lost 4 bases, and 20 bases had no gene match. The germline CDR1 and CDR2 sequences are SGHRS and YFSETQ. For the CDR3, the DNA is TGCGCCAGCAGCAATGATAGGACAGGGAGAATAGACTTGAATGGCTACACCTTC. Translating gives CASSNDRTGRIDLNGYTF. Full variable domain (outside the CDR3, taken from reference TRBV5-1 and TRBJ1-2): KAGVTQTPRYLIKTRGQQVTLSCSPISGHRSVSWYQQTPGQGLQFLFEYFSETQRNKGNFPGRFSGRQFSNSRSEMNVSTLELGDSALYLCASSNDRTGRIDLNGYTFGSGTRLTVV.

CDR3 sequence (DNA): TGTGCCAGCAGTTTAATCGGTGGCTACACCTTC. Amino acid sequence: CASSLIGGYTF. The chain links TRBV28 to TRBJ1-2; D call uncertain. The CDR3 runs 11 residues. V was trimmed by 2 bases and J by 7 bases, leaving 5 bases between them. Germline V gene sequence: CDR1 MDHEN, CDR2 SYDVKM.

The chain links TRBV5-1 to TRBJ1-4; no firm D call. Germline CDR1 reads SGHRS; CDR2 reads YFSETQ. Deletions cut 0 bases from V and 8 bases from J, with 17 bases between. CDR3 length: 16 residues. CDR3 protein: CASSLAPVSQIEKLFF. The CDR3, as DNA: TGCGCCAGCAGCTTGGCCCCAGTATCACAGATCGAAAAACTGTTTTTT.

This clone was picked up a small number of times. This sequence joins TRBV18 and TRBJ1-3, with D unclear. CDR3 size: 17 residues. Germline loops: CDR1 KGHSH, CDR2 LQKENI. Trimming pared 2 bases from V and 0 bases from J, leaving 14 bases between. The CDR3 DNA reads TGTGCCAGCTCACCAGCCGCCAGATCAGACTCTGGAAACACCATATATTTT. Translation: CASSPAARSDSGNTIYF.

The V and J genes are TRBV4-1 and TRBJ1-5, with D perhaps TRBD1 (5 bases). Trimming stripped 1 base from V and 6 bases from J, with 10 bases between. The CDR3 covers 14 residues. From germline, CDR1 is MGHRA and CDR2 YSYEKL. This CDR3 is CASSQAQGGQPQHF. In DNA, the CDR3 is TGCGCCAGCAGCCAAGCGCAGGGCGGTCAGCCCCAGCATTTT.